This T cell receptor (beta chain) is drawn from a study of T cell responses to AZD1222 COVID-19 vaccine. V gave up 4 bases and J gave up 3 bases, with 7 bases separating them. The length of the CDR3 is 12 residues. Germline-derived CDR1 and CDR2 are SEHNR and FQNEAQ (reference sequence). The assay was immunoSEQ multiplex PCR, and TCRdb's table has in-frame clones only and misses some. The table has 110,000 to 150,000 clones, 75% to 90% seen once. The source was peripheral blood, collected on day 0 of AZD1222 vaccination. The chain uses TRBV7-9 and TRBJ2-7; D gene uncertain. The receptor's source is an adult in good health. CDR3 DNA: TGTGCCAGCAGCTCCGTGAACTACGAGCAGTACTTC. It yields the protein CASSSVNYEQYF.